The 7 T cell receptor beta chains in this list originate from one sample, sequenced in a study of cytomegalovirus exposure and HLA in healthy donors. The study ran its PCR with 60 Vbeta and 13 Jbeta primers. Assay used: immunoSEQ multiplex PCR; TCRdb lists only in-frame clones, some missing. The sample consists of over 95,000 clones, 70% to 80% of them appearing once. Material for sequencing was PBMCs. The receptors originated from a man between 35 and 55 years old in good health and CMV-seronegative.

The chain is built from TRBV30 and TRBJ1-4, with TRBD1 as a possible D gene (6 bases). V lost 3 bases and J 8 bases, leaving 16 bases between the germline ends. Germline lookup yields CDR1 GTSNPN and CDR2 SVGIG (reference sequence). This CDR3 is built from 14 residues. The CDR3 DNA sequence: TGTGCCTGGAGAAAGACAGGTCCCGGGGAAAAACTGTTTTTT. It encodes CAWRKTGPGEKLFF.

In this sample, this clone turned up once. The chain couples TRBV11-2 to TRBJ2-5; 8 bases agree with TRBD1. The CDR3 runs 14 residues. J gave up 5 bases and V 4 bases, and 6 bases lay outside the gene matches. Germline CDR1 is SGHAT and CDR2 is FQNNGV. CDR3 sequence (DNA): TGTGCCAGCAGCTGGGGACAGGCCGTTGAGACCCAGTACTTC. It is translated as CASSWGQAVETQYF. Combining the CDR3 with reference TRBV11-2 and TRBJ2-5 gives the whole variable domain EAGVAQSPRYKIIEKRQSVAFWCNPISGHATLYWYQQILGQGPKLLIQFQNNGVVDDSQLPKDRFSAERLKGVDSTLKIQPAKLEDSAVYLCASSWGQAVETQYFGPGTRLLVL.

The rearrangement links TRBV5-4 to TRBJ2-7; 9 bases map to TRBD2. The V gene's germline CDR1 is SGHNT and CDR2 YYREEE (reference sequence). J gave up 2 bases and V 4 bases, and 4 bases lay outside the gene matches. This CDR3 spans 14 amino acids. CDR3 coding DNA: TGTGCCAGCAGCAGAGGCGGGGGGGCCTACGAGCAGTACTTC. It specifies CASSRGGGAYEQYF. The complete variable domain, with remaining parts taken from reference TRBV5-4 and TRBJ2-7, reads ETGVTQSPTHLIKTRGQQVTLRCSSQSGHNTVSWYQQALGQGPQFIFQYYREEENGRGNFPPRFSGLQFPNYSSELNVNALELDDSALYLCASSRGGGAYEQYFGPGTRLTVT.

The table lists this clone with a count of one. V usage is TRBV11-2 and J usage is TRBJ2-5, with 9 bases matching TRBD1. The CDR3 runs 13 residues. The ends lost 1 base at V and 10 bases at J; junction bases unmatched: 4. Germline lookup yields CDR1 SGHAT and CDR2 FQNNGV. The CDR3 coding sequence is TGTGCCAGCAGCTTAGGGGACAGGGACAACCAGTACTTC. This encodes CASSLGDRDNQYF.

This clone was counted between two and nine times. The rearrangement uses TRBV10-1 and TRBJ2-3, with D possibly being TRBD2 (6 bases). CDR1 WNHNN and CDR2 SYGVQD come from the germline V gene (reference sequence). The CDR3 extends over 14 amino acids. V gave up 2 bases and J gave up 0 bases, with 6 bases separating them. The CDR3 sequence: CASSEGGSTDTQYF. In DNA, the CDR3 is TGCGCCAGCAGTGAGGGGGGGAGCACAGATACGCAGTATTTT.

The genes are TRBV28 and TRBJ1-1; 7 bases fit TRBD1. V lost 2 bases and J lost 1; bases outside the gene matches: 10. CDR1 MDHEN and CDR2 SYDVKM come from the germline V gene. The CDR3 consists of 17 residues. As DNA, the CDR3 is TGTGCCAGCAGTTTAAGTACAGGGGCGCTGGGGAACACTGAAGCTTTCTTT. It yields the protein CASSLSTGALGNTEAFF.

The CDR3 here is CASSRTAQDTQYF. The CDR3 DNA reads TGTGCCAGCAGTAGGACAGCACAAGATACGCAGTATTTT. The chain uses TRBV6-5 and TRBJ2-3; D is possibly TRBD1 (6 bases). The V end was cut by 5 bases, the J end by 5 bases, with 11 bases between. Germline CDR1 and CDR2: MNHEY and SVGAGI. CDR3 size: 13 residues.